The subject of this entry is one T cell receptor (beta chain). These data originate in a study of CD8 T cells in Susac syndrome. RNA amounts of about 0.45 to 1 ug underwent reverse transcription with random hexamers. By means of immunoSEQ multiplex PCR, TCR beta CDR3 spanning 54 Vbeta and 13 Jbeta underwent amplification. TCRdb processed the immunoSEQ multiplex PCR reads anew with MiXCR; each CDR3 protein has one entry. The table has roughly 190,000 distinct CDR3 sequences, about 95% seen once. The germline gives CDR1 MDHEN, CDR2 SYDVKM. The length of the CDR3 is 14 residues. V was trimmed by 5 bases and J by 0 bases, leaving 8 bases between them.

The chain is built from TRBV28 and TRBJ1-3; unclear D gene. Input material: CD4+ T cells from PBMCs. The sequence was obtained from a human donor in good health. In DNA form, the CDR3 reads TGTGCCAGCAGTACGGGTTACTCTGGAAACACCATATATTTT. Its protein is CASSTGYSGNTIYF.